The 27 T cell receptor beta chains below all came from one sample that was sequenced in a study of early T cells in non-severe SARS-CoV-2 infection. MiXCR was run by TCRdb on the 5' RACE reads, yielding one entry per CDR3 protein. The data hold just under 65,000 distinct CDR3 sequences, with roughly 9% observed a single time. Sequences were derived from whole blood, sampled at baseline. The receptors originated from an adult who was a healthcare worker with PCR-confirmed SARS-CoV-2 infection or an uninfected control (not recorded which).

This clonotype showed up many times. In nucleotides, the CDR3 is TGCGCCAGCAGTGCCAGGGAAAATTCACCCCTCCACTTT. As protein: CASSARENSPLHF. The J gene is TRBJ1-6, the V gene TRBV10-1; TRBD1 might be the D (5 bases). The germline V and J ends were trimmed by 4 bases and 7 bases, with 8 bases remaining between them. Germline CDR1 and CDR2: WNHNN and SYGVQD (reference sequence). This CDR3 spans 13 amino acids.

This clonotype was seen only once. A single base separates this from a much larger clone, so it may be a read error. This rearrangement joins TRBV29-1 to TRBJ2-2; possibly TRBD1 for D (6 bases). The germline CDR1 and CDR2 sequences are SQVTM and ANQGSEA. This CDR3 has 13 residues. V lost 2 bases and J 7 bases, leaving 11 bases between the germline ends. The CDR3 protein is CSVEQGRGGELFF. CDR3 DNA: TGCAGCGTTGAACAGGGGCGAGGCGGGGAGCTGTTTTTT.

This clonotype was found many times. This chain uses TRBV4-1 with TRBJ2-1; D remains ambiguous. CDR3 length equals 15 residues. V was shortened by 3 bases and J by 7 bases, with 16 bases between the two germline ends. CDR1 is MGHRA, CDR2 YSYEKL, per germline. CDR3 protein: CASSQVLGEANEQFF. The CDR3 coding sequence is TGCGCCAGCAGCCAGGTTCTTGGGGAAGCGAATGAGCAGTTCTTC.

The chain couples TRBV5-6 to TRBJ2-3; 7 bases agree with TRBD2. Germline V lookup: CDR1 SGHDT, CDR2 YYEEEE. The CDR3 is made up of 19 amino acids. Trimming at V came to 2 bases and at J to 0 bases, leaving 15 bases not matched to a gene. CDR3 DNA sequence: TGTGCCAGCAGCTTAGAATGGACCACCGGACTAGACAGCACAGATACGCAGTATTTT. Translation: CASSLEWTTGLDSTDTQYF.

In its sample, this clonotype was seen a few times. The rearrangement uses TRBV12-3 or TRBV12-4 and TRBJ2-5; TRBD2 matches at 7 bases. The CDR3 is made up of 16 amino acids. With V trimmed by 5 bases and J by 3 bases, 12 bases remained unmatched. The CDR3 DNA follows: TGTGCCAGCAGTCTTACGGGAGGAGGGAAAGAAGAGACCCAGTACTTC. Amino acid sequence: CASSLTGGGKEETQYF.

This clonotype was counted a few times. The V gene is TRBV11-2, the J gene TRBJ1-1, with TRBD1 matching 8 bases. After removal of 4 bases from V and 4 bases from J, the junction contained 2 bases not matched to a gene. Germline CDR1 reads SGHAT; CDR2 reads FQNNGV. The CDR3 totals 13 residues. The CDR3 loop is CASSWGQVTEAFF. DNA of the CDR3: TGTGCCAGCAGCTGGGGACAGGTCACTGAAGCTTTCTTT.

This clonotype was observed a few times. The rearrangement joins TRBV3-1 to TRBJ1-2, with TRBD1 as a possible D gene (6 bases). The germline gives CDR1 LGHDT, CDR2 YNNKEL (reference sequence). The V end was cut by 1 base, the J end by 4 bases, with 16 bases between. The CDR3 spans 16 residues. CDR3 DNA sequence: TGTGCCAGCAGCCAAGGCCCACAGGGAAAAGGCTATGGCTACACCTTC. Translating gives CASSQGPQGKGYGYTF.

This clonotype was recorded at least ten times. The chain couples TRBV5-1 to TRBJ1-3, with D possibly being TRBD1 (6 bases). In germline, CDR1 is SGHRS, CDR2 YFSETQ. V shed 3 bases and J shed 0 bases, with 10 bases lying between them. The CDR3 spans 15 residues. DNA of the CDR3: TGCGCCAGCAGCTCGGGGACACCCTCTGGAAACACCATATATTTT. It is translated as CASSSGTPSGNTIYF.

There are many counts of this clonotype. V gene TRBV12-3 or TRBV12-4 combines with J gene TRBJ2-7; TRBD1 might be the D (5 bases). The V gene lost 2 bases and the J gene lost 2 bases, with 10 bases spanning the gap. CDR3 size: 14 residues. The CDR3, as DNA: TGTGCCAGCAGTTTATGGGGCCCTACCTACGAGCAGTACTTC. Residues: CASSLWGPTYEQYF.

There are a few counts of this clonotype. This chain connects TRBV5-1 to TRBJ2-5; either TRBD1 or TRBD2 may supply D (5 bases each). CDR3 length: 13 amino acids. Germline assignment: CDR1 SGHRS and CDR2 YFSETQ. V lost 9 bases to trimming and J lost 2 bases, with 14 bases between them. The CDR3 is CATSGTPQETQYF. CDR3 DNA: TGCGCCACATCCGGGACCCCACAAGAGACCCAGTACTTC.

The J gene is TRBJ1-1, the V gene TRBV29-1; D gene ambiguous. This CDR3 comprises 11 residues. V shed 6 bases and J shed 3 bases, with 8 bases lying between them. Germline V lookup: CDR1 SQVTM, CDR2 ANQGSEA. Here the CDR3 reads CSVGVYTEAFF. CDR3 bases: TGCAGCGTAGGAGTATACACTGAAGCTTTCTTT.

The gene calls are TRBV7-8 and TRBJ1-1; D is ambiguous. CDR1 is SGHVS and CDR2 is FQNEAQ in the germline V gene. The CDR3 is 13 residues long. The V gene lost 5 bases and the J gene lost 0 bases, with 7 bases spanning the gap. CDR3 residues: CASSTRMNTEAFF. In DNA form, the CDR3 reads TGTGCCAGCAGCACACGGATGAACACTGAAGCTTTCTTT. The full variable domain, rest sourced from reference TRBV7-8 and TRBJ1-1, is GAGVSQSPRYKVAKRGQDVALRCDPISGHVSLFWYQQALGQGPEFLTYFQNEAQLDKSGLPSDRFFAERPEGSVSTLKIQRTQQEDSAVYLCASSTRMNTEAFFGQGTRLTVV.

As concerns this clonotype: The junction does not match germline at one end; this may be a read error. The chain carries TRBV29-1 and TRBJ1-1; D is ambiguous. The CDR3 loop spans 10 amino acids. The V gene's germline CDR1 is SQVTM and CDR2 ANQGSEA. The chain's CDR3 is CSVDGRTGIF. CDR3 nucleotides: TGCAGCGTTGACGGCAGGACCGGAATCTTT.

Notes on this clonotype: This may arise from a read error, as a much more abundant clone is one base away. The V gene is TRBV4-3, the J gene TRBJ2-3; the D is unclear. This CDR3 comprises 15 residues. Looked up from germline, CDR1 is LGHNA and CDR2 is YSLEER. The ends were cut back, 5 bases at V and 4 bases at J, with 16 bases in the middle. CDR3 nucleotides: TGCGCCAGCAGCGATGGGTTAAGAGAGGCAGATACGCAGTATTTT. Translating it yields CASSDGLREADTQYF.

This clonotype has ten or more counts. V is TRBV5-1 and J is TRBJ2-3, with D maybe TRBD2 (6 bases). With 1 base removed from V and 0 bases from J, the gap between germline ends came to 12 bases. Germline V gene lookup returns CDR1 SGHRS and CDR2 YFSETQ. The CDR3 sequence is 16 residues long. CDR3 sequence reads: CASSLPPSASTDTQYF. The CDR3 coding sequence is TGCGCCAGCAGCTTGCCTCCTAGCGCTAGCACAGATACGCAGTATTTT.

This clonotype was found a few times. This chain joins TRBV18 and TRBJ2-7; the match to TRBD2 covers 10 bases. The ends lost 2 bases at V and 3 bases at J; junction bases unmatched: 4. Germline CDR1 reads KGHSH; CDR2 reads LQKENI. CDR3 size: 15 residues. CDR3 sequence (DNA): TGTGCCAGCTCACCAGGGACTAGCGTCCACTACGAGCAGTACTTC. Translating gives CASSPGTSVHYEQYF.

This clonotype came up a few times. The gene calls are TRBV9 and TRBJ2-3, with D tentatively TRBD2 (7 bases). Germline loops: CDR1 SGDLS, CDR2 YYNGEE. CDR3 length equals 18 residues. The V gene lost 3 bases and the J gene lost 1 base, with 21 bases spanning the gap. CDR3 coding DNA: TGTGCCAGCAGCGCCCCTGGGGGGGCCAGGGGAGGCACAGATACGCAGTATTTT. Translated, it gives CASSAPGGARGGTDTQYF.

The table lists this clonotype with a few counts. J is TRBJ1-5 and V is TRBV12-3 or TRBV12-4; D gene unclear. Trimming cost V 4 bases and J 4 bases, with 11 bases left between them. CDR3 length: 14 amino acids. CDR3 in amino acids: CASSYVGGNQPQHF. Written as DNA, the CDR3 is TGTGCCAGCAGTTATGTGGGCGGGAATCAGCCCCAGCATTTT.

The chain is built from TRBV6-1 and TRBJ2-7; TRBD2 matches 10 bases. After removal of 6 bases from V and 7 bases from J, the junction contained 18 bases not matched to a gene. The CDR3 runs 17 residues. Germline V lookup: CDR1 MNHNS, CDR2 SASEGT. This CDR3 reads CASRTGGTSVPAREQYF. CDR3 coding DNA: TGTGCCAGCAGGACGGGGGGGACTAGCGTTCCTGCAAGGGAGCAGTACTTC.

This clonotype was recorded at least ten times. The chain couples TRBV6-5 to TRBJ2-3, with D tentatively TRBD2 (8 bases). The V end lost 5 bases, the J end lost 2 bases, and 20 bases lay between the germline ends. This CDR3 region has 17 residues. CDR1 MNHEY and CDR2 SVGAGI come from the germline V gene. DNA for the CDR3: TGTGCCAGCAGTGCCGAGGGGGCGGGAGGCCCCACAGATACGCAGTATTTT. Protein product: CASSAEGAGGPTDTQYF.

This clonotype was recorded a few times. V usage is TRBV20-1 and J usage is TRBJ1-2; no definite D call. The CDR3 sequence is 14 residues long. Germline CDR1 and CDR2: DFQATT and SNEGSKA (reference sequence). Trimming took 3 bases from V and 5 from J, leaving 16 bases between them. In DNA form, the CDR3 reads TGCAGTGCTAGCCATGACCACGGGGTTTATGGCTACACCTTC. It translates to CSASHDHGVYGYTF.

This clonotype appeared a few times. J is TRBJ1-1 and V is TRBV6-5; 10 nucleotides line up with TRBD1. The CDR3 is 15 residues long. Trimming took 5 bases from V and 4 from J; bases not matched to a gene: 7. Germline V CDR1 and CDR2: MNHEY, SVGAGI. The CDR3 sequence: CASSTGTGVPTEAFF. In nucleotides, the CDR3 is TGTGCCAGCAGTACCGGGACAGGGGTCCCCACTGAAGCTTTCTTT.

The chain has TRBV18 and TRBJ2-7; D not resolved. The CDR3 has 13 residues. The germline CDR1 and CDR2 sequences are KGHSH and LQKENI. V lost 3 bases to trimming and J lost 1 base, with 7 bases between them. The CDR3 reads CASSPLGSYEQYF. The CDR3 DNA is TGTGCCAGCTCACCTCTCGGGTCCTACGAGCAGTACTTC.

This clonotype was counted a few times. The CDR3 spells CATSVGTANYNEQFF. CDR3 DNA sequence: TGTGCCACCAGCGTCGGGACAGCTAATTACAATGAGCAGTTCTTC. This chain uses TRBV15 with TRBJ2-1, with 7 bases that match TRBD1. V gave up 5 bases and J gave up 4 bases; unmatched junction bases: 8. The CDR3 consists of 15 residues. Germline V gene lookup returns CDR1 LNHNV and CDR2 YYDKDF (reference sequence).

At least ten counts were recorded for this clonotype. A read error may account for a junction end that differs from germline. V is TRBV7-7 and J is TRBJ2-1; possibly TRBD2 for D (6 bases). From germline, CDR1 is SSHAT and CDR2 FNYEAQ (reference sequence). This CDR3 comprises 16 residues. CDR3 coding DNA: TGTGCTAGCAGCTTGGAACCCGGGACTGGCTACAATGAGCAGTTCTTC. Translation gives CASSLEPGTGYNEQFF.

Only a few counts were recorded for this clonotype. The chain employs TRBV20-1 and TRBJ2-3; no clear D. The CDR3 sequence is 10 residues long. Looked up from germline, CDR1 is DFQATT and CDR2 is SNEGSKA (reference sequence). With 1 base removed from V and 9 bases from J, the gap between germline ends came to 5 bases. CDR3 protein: CSARGGTQYF. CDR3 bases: TGCAGTGCTAGAGGGGGAACGCAGTATTTT.

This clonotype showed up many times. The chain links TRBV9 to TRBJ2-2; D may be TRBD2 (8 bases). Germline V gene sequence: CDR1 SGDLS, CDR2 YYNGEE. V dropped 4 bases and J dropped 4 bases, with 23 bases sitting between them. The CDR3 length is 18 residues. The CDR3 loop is CASSLAGTDRVTTGELFF. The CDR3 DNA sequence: TGTGCCAGCAGCCTAGCGGGCACAGACAGGGTCACCACCGGGGAGCTGTTTTTT.